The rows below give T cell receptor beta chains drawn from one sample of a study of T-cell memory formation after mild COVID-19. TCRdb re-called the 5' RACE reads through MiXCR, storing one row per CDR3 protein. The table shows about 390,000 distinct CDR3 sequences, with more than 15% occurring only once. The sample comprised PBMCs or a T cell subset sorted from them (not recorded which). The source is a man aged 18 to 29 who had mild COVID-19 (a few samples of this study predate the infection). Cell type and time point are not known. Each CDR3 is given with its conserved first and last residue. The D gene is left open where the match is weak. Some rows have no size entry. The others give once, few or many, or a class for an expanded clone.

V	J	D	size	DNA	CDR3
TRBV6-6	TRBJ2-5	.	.	TGTGCCAGCAGTTACCCTCTCAACAGTTACCAAGAGACCCAGTACTTC	CASSYPLNSYQETQYF
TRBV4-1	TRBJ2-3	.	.	TGCGCCAGCAGCCGAACCGGGGACAACACAGATACGCAGTATTTT	CASSRTGDNTDTQYF
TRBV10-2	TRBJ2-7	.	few	TGCGCCAGCACCGGGGACCCCGGGTACGAGCAGTACTTC	CASTGDPGYEQYF
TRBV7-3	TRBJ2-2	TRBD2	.	TGTGCCAGCAGCTATATCCCGGGACTAGCGTCCGGGGAGCTGTTTTTT	CASSYIPGLASGELFF
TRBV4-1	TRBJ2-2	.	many	TGCGCCAGCAGCCCGCCAGGTCTGAACACCGGGGAGCTGTTTTTT	CASSPPGLNTGELFF
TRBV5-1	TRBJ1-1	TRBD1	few	TGCGCCAGCAGTGCAAGGGGGCGCGTGAACACTGAAGCTTTCTTT	CASSARGRVNTEAFF
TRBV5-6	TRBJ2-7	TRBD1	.	TGTGCCAGCAGCTCCGGGACAGGGGGCGCCGAGCAGTACTTC	CASSSGTGGAEQYF
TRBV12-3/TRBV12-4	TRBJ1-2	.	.	TGTGCCAGCAGTTTAGAGTCGGGCTACACCTTC	CASSLESGYTF
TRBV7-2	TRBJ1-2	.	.	TGTGCCAGCAGCCCCGCCCGACAAGGACGTTACTATGGCTACACCTTC	CASSPARQGRYYGYTF
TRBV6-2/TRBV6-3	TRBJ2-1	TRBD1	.	TGTGCCAGCAGTTACTTGGGACAGGGGGGATTATACAATGAGCAGTTCTTC	CASSYLGQGGLYNEQFF
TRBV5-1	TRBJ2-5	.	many	TGCGCCAGCGGGGAGTCGACAGTACAAGAGACCCAGTACTTC	CASGESTVQETQYF
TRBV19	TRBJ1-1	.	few	TGTGCCAGTAGTTGGACGGTTGACACTGAAGCTTTCTTT	CASSWTVDTEAFF
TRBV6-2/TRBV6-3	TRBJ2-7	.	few	TGTGCCAGCAGTTACGGACAGTACGAGCAGTACTTC	CASSYGQYEQYF
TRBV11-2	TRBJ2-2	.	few	TGTGCCAGCAGCTTAGTGCCAGGGAACACCGGGGAGCTGTTTTTT	CASSLVPGNTGELFF
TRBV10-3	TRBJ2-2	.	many	TGTGCCGTAAACCGGGACGCGAACACCGGGGAGCTGTTTTTT	CAVNRDANTGELFF
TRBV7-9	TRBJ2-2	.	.	TGTGCCAGCAGCACGCCCGGGGGGGAGCTGTTTTTT	CASSTPGGELFF
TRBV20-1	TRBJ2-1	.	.	TGCAGTGCTAGAGAGGCTGTAAGGGCCAACAATGAGCAGTTCTTC	CSAREAVRANNEQFF
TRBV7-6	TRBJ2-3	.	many	TGTGCCAGCAGCTTTGTCGGCGGGGGCACAGATACGCAGTATTTT	CASSFVGGGTDTQYF
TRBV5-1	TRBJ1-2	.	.	TGCGCCAGCAGCTTGGGACCCTCAGGGTCCGGAGGCTACACCTTC	CASSLGPSGSGGYTF
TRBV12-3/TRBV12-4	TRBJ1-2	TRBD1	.	TGTGCCAGCGACAGGGGGCTGGTAAGCTATGGCTACACCTTC	CASDRGLVSYGYTF
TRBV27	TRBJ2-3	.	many	TGTGCCAGCAGTTGGGCGGGGCCAGATACGCAGTATTTT	CASSWAGPDTQYF
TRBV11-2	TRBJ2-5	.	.	TGTGCCAGCAGCTTCTACGGGGGATACCAAGAGACCCAGTACTTC	CASSFYGGYQETQYF
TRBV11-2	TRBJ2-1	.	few	TGTGCCAGCAGCTTAACCTCCGGGAGTCACAATGAGCAGTTCTTC	CASSLTSGSHNEQFF
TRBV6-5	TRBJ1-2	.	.	TGTGCCAGCAGGAAGACGGGGCCCAACTATGGCTACACCTTC	CASRKTGPNYGYTF
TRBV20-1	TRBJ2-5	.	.	TGCAGTGCCGGCCGGGTCAATCAAGAGACCCAGTACTTC	CSAGRVNQETQYF
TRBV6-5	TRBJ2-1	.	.	TGTGCCAGCAGAGACAGCTATTCGGGTGGGTCCTACAATGAGCAGTTCTTC	CASRDSYSGGSYNEQFF
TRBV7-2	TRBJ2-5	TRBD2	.	TGTGCCAGCAGCTTATTTTGGGCTAGCGGGGGGGCCTGGCAAGAGACCCAGTACTTC	CASSLFWASGGAWQETQYF
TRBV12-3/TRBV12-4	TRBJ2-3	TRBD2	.	TGTGCCAGCAGTATAGGGACTAGCGGGGGACATACTTCAGATACGCAGTATTTT	CASSIGTSGGHTSDTQYF
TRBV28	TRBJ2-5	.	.	TGTGCCAGCAGGACGACCGGGGGAGAGACCCAGTACTTC	CASRTTGGETQYF
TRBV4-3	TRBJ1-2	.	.	TGCGCCAGCACCTCAACCCTCCTGGGGTCCTCGTATGGCTACACCTTC	CASTSTLLGSSYGYTF
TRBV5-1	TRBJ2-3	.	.	TGCGCCAGCAGCTTGATGAGGAGGGCAGGTCGAGTTACTAGCACAGATACGCAGTATTTT	CASSLMRRAGRVTSTDTQYF
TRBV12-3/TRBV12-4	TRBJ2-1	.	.	TGTGCCAGCAGTTATGATTTTAGTAACTACAATGAGCAGTTCTTC	CASSYDFSNYNEQFF
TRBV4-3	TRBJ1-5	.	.	TGCGCCAGCAGCCAAGAGGTAGGGCATCAGCCCCAGCATTTT	CASSQEVGHQPQHF
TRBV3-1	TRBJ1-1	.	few	TGTGCCAGCAGATCCACAGGTCCTGTTACTGAAGCTTTCTTT	CASRSTGPVTEAFF
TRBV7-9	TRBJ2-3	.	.	TGTGCCAGCAGCTTATGGGTTACGGAGATGGCAGATACGCAGTATTTT	CASSLWVTEMADTQYF
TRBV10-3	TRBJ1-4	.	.	TGTGCCATCAGAGGGCGGCTGAATGAAAAACTGTTTTTT	CAIRGRLNEKLFF
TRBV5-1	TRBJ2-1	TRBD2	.	TGCGCCAGCAGCCCTGGGACTAGCGGACACAATGAGCAGTTCTTC	CASSPGTSGHNEQFF
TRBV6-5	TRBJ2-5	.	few	TGTGCCAGCAGTTACACCGCTGAAGAGACCCAGTACTTC	CASSYTAEETQYF
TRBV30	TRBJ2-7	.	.	TGTGCCTTAGGGGACAACTCCTACGAGCAGTACTTC	CALGDNSYEQYF
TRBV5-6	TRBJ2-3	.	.	TGTGCCAGCAGCTTGACGACGAAAGATACGCAGTATTTT	CASSLTTKDTQYF
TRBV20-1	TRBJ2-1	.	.	TGCAGTGCTAGATTTGTGTCGCAGGGTGAGCAGTTCTTC	CSARFVSQGEQFF
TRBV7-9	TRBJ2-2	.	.	TGTGCCAGCAGCCGTACCGCGGGCCGAACCGGGGAGCTGTTTTTT	CASSRTAGRTGELFF
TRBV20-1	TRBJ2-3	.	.	TGCAGTGCTAGACAGGGAGGCCCAGATACGCAGTATTTT	CSARQGGPDTQYF
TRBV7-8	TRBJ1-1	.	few	TGTGCCAGCAGCTTGGAGTGGGTTGGCACTGAAGCTTTCTTT	CASSLEWVGTEAFF
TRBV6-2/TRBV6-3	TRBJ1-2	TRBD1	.	TGTGCCAGCAGACCTACCGGACAGGTCCGGGGCTACACCTTC	CASRPTGQVRGYTF
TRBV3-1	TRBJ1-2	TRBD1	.	TGTGCCAGCAGCCAAGATCAGGGGGCAAGGTGTGGCTACACCTTC	CASSQDQGARCGYTF
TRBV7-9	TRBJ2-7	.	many	TGTGCCAGCAGTCCACGGGGTTACGAGCAGTACTTC	CASSPRGYEQYF
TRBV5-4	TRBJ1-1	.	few	TGTGCCACCCAGACGGGTAACACTGAAGCTTTCTTT	CATQTGNTEAFF
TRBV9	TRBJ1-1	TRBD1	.	TGTGCCAGCAGCGACCGACATGGGACAGGGCTTAACACTGAAGCTTTCTTT	CASSDRHGTGLNTEAFF
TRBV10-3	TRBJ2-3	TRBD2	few	TGTGCCATCAGCCCAGCGGGGGGCGAGGATACGCAGTATTTT	CAISPAGGEDTQYF
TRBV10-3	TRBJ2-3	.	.	TGTGCCATTTCTGGGAGCACAGATACGCAGTATTTT	CAISGSTDTQYF
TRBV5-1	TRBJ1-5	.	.	TGCGCCAGCAGCTTGGTCCCGGGAGGGATCAATCAGCCCCAGCATTTT	CASSLVPGGINQPQHF
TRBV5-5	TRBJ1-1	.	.	TGTGCCAGCAGTCGTCTCCCGGGACGGTTGAACACTGAAGCTTTCTTT	CASSRLPGRLNTEAFF
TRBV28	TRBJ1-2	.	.	TGTGCCGTATATGGGACCGGACTCTATGGCTACACCTTC	CAVYGTGLYGYTF